Listed below are T cell receptor beta chains from one sample, sequenced in a study of cytomegalovirus exposure and HLA in healthy donors. Sequencing was performed with immunoSEQ multiplex PCR; in TCRdb, only in-frame clones are kept and a portion is missing. The table shows about 240,000 clones, with about 90% occurring only once. Sequencing input: PBMCs. These receptors originate from a woman in her thirties in good health and CMV-seropositive. Both conserved end residues are part of each CDR3. Each record gives: clone size, J gene, V gene, D gene, CDR3 protein, CDR3 DNA. The D gene is left open where the match is weak. A clone size is listed for some rows: how often the clone was seen (once, few, many), or a class if it is expanded.

abundance: once; j_gene: TRBJ1-5; v_gene: TRBV5-1; d_gene: .; CDR3aa: CASSLGGARNQPQHF; CDR3nt: TGCGCCAGCAGCTTGGGTGGCGCCAGGAATCAGCCCCAGCATTTT
abundance: once; j_gene: TRBJ2-1; v_gene: TRBV7-3; d_gene: TRBD1; CDR3aa: CASSETGSAYNEQFF; CDR3nt: TGTGCCAGCAGCGAGACAGGGTCAGCATACAATGAGCAGTTCTTC
abundance: once; j_gene: TRBJ2-3; v_gene: TRBV10-2; d_gene: TRBD2; CDR3aa: CASRGTSGSNTQYF; CDR3nt: TGCGCCAGCCGAGGGACTAGCGGGAGTAATACGCAGTATTTT
abundance: .; j_gene: TRBJ2-7; v_gene: TRBV7-7; d_gene: .; CDR3aa: CASSPAGRLEEQYF; CDR3nt: TGTGCCAGCAGCCCCGCCGGGAGACTCGAAGAGCAGTACTTC
abundance: few; j_gene: TRBJ1-1; v_gene: TRBV28; d_gene: .; CDR3aa: CASSRQDRGTEAFF; CDR3nt: TGTGCCAGCAGTCGACAGGATAGAGGGACTGAAGCTTTCTTT
abundance: .; j_gene: TRBJ2-3; v_gene: TRBV9; d_gene: .; CDR3aa: CASSVWREFRDTQYF; CDR3nt: TGTGCCAGCAGCGTATGGCGGGAATTCCGAGATACGCAGTATTTT
abundance: .; j_gene: TRBJ1-4; v_gene: TRBV7-9; d_gene: TRBD1; CDR3aa: CASSLEGASEKLFF; CDR3nt: TGTGCCAGCAGCCTGGAGGGGGCGAGTGAAAAACTGTTTTTT
abundance: .; j_gene: TRBJ1-2; v_gene: TRBV30; d_gene: .; CDR3aa: CAWSAGLHYGYTF; CDR3nt: TGTGCCTGGTCAGCAGGGCTCCACTATGGCTACACCTTC
abundance: .; j_gene: TRBJ1-3; v_gene: TRBV4-1; d_gene: TRBD1; CDR3aa: CASSRMTGAGNTIYF; CDR3nt: TGCGCCAGCAGCCGAATGACAGGGGCTGGAAACACCATATATTTT
abundance: .; j_gene: TRBJ1-2; v_gene: TRBV19; d_gene: TRBD1; CDR3aa: CASSPQGAHHYGYTF; CDR3nt: TGTGCCAGTAGTCCCCAGGGGGCGCATCACTATGGCTACACCTTC
abundance: few; j_gene: TRBJ1-2; v_gene: TRBV27; d_gene: TRBD1; CDR3aa: CASSLRQGAEGYGYTF; CDR3nt: TGTGCCAGCAGTTTACGGCAGGGGGCTGAGGGGTATGGCTACACCTTC
abundance: .; j_gene: TRBJ2-7; v_gene: TRBV4-1; d_gene: .; CDR3aa: CASSLRSEPSYEQYF; CDR3nt: TGCGCCAGCAGCCTACGCTCAGAACCTTCCTACGAGCAGTACTTC
abundance: .; j_gene: TRBJ2-7; v_gene: TRBV27; d_gene: .; CDR3aa: CASSLSAKYYEQYF; CDR3nt: TGTGCCAGCAGTTTATCTGCTAAATACTACGAGCAGTACTTC
abundance: .; j_gene: TRBJ1-1; v_gene: TRBV11-2; d_gene: .; CDR3aa: CASSSNSFLNTEAFF; CDR3nt: TGTGCCAGCAGCTCTAACTCGTTTTTGAACACTGAAGCTTTCTTT
abundance: .; j_gene: TRBJ2-7; v_gene: TRBV13; d_gene: .; CDR3aa: CASSSPTGGLGEQYF; CDR3nt: TGTGCCAGCAGCTCCCCGACAGGTGGGCTGGGGGAGCAGTACTTC
abundance: few; j_gene: TRBJ2-5; v_gene: TRBV29-1; d_gene: .; CDR3aa: CSVEDRVQETQYF; CDR3nt: TGCAGCGTTGAAGATCGAGTCCAAGAGACCCAGTACTTC
abundance: .; j_gene: TRBJ2-5; v_gene: TRBV23-1; d_gene: TRBD2; CDR3aa: CASSQRGLAGQETQYF; CDR3nt: TGCGCCAGCAGTCAACGGGGACTAGCGGGGCAAGAGACCCAGTACTTC
abundance: .; j_gene: TRBJ2-5; v_gene: TRBV28; d_gene: .; CDR3aa: CASTYRYQETQYF; CDR3nt: TGTGCCAGCACCTACAGGTACCAAGAGACCCAGTACTTC
abundance: .; j_gene: TRBJ2-2; v_gene: TRBV18; d_gene: .; CDR3aa: CASSPPTAGGELFF; CDR3nt: TGTGCCAGCTCACCACCGACTGCGGGCGGGGAGCTGTTTTTT
abundance: .; j_gene: TRBJ1-2; v_gene: TRBV2; d_gene: TRBD1; CDR3aa: CASSEIGGTDGYTF; CDR3nt: TGTGCCAGCAGTGAAATAGGGGGCACCGATGGCTACACCTTC
abundance: .; j_gene: TRBJ1-5; v_gene: TRBV27; d_gene: .; CDR3aa: CASSLRGDFNQPQHF; CDR3nt: TGTGCCAGCAGTTTAAGGGGCGATTTCAATCAGCCCCAGCATTTT
abundance: .; j_gene: TRBJ2-3; v_gene: TRBV6-4; d_gene: TRBD2; CDR3aa: CASSEGAGDRNIDTQYF; CDR3nt: TGTGCCAGCAGTGAGGGAGCGGGAGACCGGAACATTGATACGCAGTATTTT
abundance: .; j_gene: TRBJ1-3; v_gene: TRBV28; d_gene: .; CDR3aa: CASSLLGGKGPNSGNTIYF; CDR3nt: TGTGCCAGCAGTTTATTAGGGGGAAAGGGGCCAAACTCTGGAAACACCATATATTTT
abundance: few; j_gene: TRBJ2-7; v_gene: TRBV5-6; d_gene: TRBD2; CDR3aa: CASSLSLAEAYEQYF; CDR3nt: TGTGCCAGCAGCTTGTCACTAGCGGAGGCCTACGAGCAGTACTTC
abundance: .; j_gene: TRBJ1-3; v_gene: TRBV2; d_gene: .; CDR3aa: CASKSGSGNTIYF; CDR3nt: TGTGCCAGCAAATCAGGCTCTGGAAACACCATATATTTT
abundance: .; j_gene: TRBJ2-1; v_gene: TRBV5-6; d_gene: TRBD1; CDR3aa: CASSPMGQGYNEQFF; CDR3nt: TGTGCCAGCAGCCCCATGGGACAGGGGTACAATGAGCAGTTCTTC
abundance: .; j_gene: TRBJ2-1; v_gene: TRBV27; d_gene: TRBD1; CDR3aa: CASSPGTGGPSIYNEQFF; CDR3nt: TGTGCCAGCAGTCCGGGGACAGGGGGTCCGAGTATTTACAATGAGCAGTTCTTC
abundance: .; j_gene: TRBJ2-1; v_gene: TRBV7-9; d_gene: .; CDR3aa: CASSSTESGFNEQFF; CDR3nt: TGTGCCAGCAGCTCAACGGAGTCAGGGTTCAATGAGCAGTTCTTC
abundance: .; j_gene: TRBJ2-3; v_gene: TRBV30; d_gene: TRBD1; CDR3aa: CAWKRDRWDTQYF; CDR3nt: TGTGCCTGGAAAAGGGACAGGTGGGATACGCAGTATTTT
abundance: .; j_gene: TRBJ2-5; v_gene: TRBV10-3; d_gene: .; CDR3aa: CAISDTGQETQYF; CDR3nt: TGTGCCATCAGTGATACAGGGCAAGAGACCCAGTACTTC
abundance: .; j_gene: TRBJ1-1; v_gene: TRBV9; d_gene: .; CDR3aa: CASSEQDLPGTEAFF; CDR3nt: TGTGCCAGCAGCGAACAGGACCTTCCTGGCACTGAAGCTTTCTTT
abundance: .; j_gene: TRBJ2-7; v_gene: TRBV6-4; d_gene: TRBD1; CDR3aa: CASNRLTRDSAYEQYF; CDR3nt: TGTGCCAGCAATCGATTAACCCGGGACAGCGCCTACGAGCAGTACTTC
abundance: .; j_gene: TRBJ2-3; v_gene: TRBV19; d_gene: TRBD2; CDR3aa: CASSTSGGTDTQYF; CDR3nt: TGTGCCAGTAGTACTAGCGGTGGCACAGATACGCAGTATTTT
abundance: .; j_gene: TRBJ2-1; v_gene: TRBV2; d_gene: .; CDR3aa: CASKRGGYEQFF; CDR3nt: TGTGCCAGCAAAAGGGGGGGCTATGAGCAGTTCTTC
abundance: .; j_gene: TRBJ2-7; v_gene: TRBV10-2; d_gene: TRBD2; CDR3aa: CATLPSGAYEQYF; CDR3nt: TGCGCCACCCTTCCTAGCGGAGCCTACGAGCAGTACTTC